Each of the 31 T cell receptor beta chains below was sequenced from the same sample in a study of CD8 T cells in ankylosing spondylitis. TCRdb reprocessed the 5' RACE reads via MiXCR and lists one record per CDR3 protein. This sample yields approximately 110,000 distinct CDR3 sequences, of which around 24% are seen a single time; more than 9% belongs to the top ten. Input material: synovial fluid, either unsorted or a sorted T cell fraction (not recorded which). The receptor source for this set is a male donor with ankylosing spondylitis.

This clonotype has at least ten counts. This chain joins TRBV18 and TRBJ2-7; D is possibly TRBD1 (6 bases). V was trimmed by 5 bases and J by 2 bases, leaving 16 bases between them. This CDR3 has 15 residues. CDR1 is KGHSH, CDR2 LQKENI, per germline. CDR3 in amino acids: CASSKGGEGAYEQYV. The CDR3 nucleotides read TGTGCCAGCTCAAAGGGCGGTGAGGGGGCCTACGAGCAGTACGTC.

The gene calls are TRBV4-1 and TRBJ2-1, with TRBD2 identical over 11 bases. There are 17 residues in the CDR3. V lost 3 bases, J lost 4 bases, and 8 bases stayed unmatched. Germline V gene data show CDR1 as MGHRA and CDR2 as YSYEKL. As DNA, the CDR3 is TGCGCCAGCAGCCATCATGAGGGACTAGCGGTTTACAATGAGCAGTTCTTC. Protein: CASSHHEGLAVYNEQFF.

The gene calls are TRBV4-2 and TRBJ1-5; tentative D call: TRBD1 (5 bases). V was cut by 0 bases and J by 6 bases, with 12 bases left in between. Per the germline V gene, CDR1 is LGHNA and CDR2 is YNFKEQ. The length of the CDR3 is 15 residues. CDR3 sequence: CASSQDFQGAQPQHF. In DNA, the CDR3 is TGTGCCAGCAGCCAAGATTTCCAGGGTGCTCAGCCCCAGCATTTT.

The J gene is TRBJ2-1, the V gene TRBV20-1, with TRBD2 matching 8 bases. The junction had 7 bases not matched to a gene; V was cut back by 7 bases and J by 8 bases. Germline V gives CDR1 DFQATT, CDR2 SNEGSKA (reference sequence). This CDR3 spans 12 amino acids. CDR3 protein: CSVQLAVHEQFF. In nucleotides, the CDR3 is TGCAGTGTCCAACTAGCGGTACATGAGCAGTTCTTC.

This chain joins TRBV11-3 and TRBJ2-1, with TRBD2 matching 10 bases. The germline V gene has CDR1 SGHNT and CDR2 YENEEA. The CDR3 is made up of 16 amino acids. V shed 5 bases and J 5 bases; nucleotides not matched to a gene: 9. CDR3 DNA sequence: TGTGCCAGCAGCCCCACCGGGACTAGCGTTCACAATGAGCAGTTCTTC. Translated, it gives CASSPTGTSVHNEQFF.

The chain couples TRBV2 to TRBJ2-5, with D uncertain. The V end lost 2 bases, the J end lost 3 bases, and 4 bases lay between the germline ends. The V gene's germline CDR1 is SNHLY and CDR2 FYNNEI. CDR3 length: 12 amino acids. The CDR3 bases are TGTGCCAGCAGTGAACAGGAAGAGACCCAGTACTTC. Its translation: CASSEQEETQYF.

This clonotype was counted only a few times. The gene calls are TRBV18 and TRBJ2-5; unclear D gene. Trimming removed 1 base from V and 1 base from J, with 7 bases in between. CDR1 is KGHSH, CDR2 LQKENI, per germline. The CDR3 totals 14 residues. The CDR3 is CASSPLSAQETQYF. The CDR3 DNA reads TGTGCCAGCTCACCACTGTCAGCCCAAGAGACCCAGTACTTC. Full variable domain (rest looked up from reference TRBV18 and TRBJ2-5): NAGVMQNPRHLVRRRGQEARLRCSPMKGHSHVYWYRQLPEEGLKFMVYLQKENIIDESGMPKERFSAEFPKEGPSILRIQQVVRGDSAAYFCASSPLSAQETQYFGPGTRLLVL.

The chain is built from TRBV29-1 and TRBJ2-7; 8 nucleotides line up with TRBD1. The CDR3 loop spans 12 amino acids. V lost 4 bases, J lost 5 bases, and 4 bases stayed unmatched. Germline V gives CDR1 SQVTM, CDR2 ANQGSEA. The CDR3 DNA reads TGCAGCGTTGTTAGGACAGGGAACGAGCAGTACTTC. This sequence encodes CSVVRTGNEQYF.

The rearrangement uses TRBV24-1 and TRBJ1-1; D may be TRBD1 (5 bases). Germline assignment: CDR1 KGHDR and CDR2 SFDVKD. Trimming left V 5 bases short and J 4 bases short, with 13 bases between. The CDR3 has 14 amino acids. The CDR3 sequence is CATSAAGVATEAFF. CDR3 in DNA: TGTGCCACCAGTGCGGCGGGGGTGGCCACTGAAGCTTTCTTT.

There are many counts of this clonotype. The chain carries TRBV20-1 and TRBJ1-1; D may be TRBD1 (6 bases). With 6 bases removed from V and 4 bases from J, the gap between germline ends came to 18 bases. This CDR3 region has 14 residues. Looked up from germline, CDR1 is DFQATT and CDR2 is SNEGSKA (reference sequence). In DNA, the CDR3 is TGCAGTGCCCGCCAACCAACAGGGACCACTGAAGCTTTCTTT. Translating gives CSARQPTGTTEAFF.

The chain recombines TRBV15 with TRBJ2-5, with D maybe TRBD1 (6 bases). Germline CDR1 is LNHNV and CDR2 is YYDKDF (reference sequence). There are 16 residues in the CDR3. The V and J ends lost 1 base and 5 bases respectively, with 17 bases between them. The CDR3 spells CATSRGRSGVKETQYF. CDR3 DNA sequence: TGTGCCACCAGCAGAGGACGATCAGGGGTGAAGGAGACCCAGTACTTC.

There are a few counts of this clonotype. The chain joins TRBV4-1 to TRBJ2-7, with a possible D match to TRBD1 (6 bases). Per the germline V gene, CDR1 is MGHRA and CDR2 is YSYEKL. The ends were cut back, 0 bases at V and 6 bases at J, with 15 bases in the middle. The CDR3 contains 15 residues. The CDR3 region is CASSQELRGALEQYF. The CDR3 DNA reads as TGCGCCAGCAGCCAAGAACTCAGGGGAGCTCTCGAGCAGTACTTC.

The gene calls are TRBV11-3 and TRBJ2-3; D is unclear. CDR1 and CDR2 from the germline V gene are SGHNT and YENEEA. The CDR3 spans 12 residues. The V and J ends lost 8 bases and 2 bases respectively, with 8 bases between them. CDR3 coding DNA: TGTGCCAGCGCGTCTAACACAGATACGCAGTATTTT. This sequence encodes CASASNTDTQYF.

The table lists this clonotype with a few counts. V is TRBV13 and J is TRBJ2-5; possible D gene TRBD2, 6 bases. Per germline, CDR1 PRHDT and CDR2 FYEKMQ (reference sequence). The CDR3 consists of 13 residues. V shed 4 bases and J shed 2 bases, with 8 bases lying between them. CDR3 in amino acids: CASSWDFQETQYF. The CDR3 DNA follows: TGTGCCAGCAGCTGGGACTTTCAAGAGACCCAGTACTTC. Complete variable domain (other parts from reference TRBV13 and TRBJ2-5): AAGVIQSPRHLIKEKRETATLKCYPIPRHDTVYWYQQGPGQDPQFLISFYEKMQSDKGSIPDRFSAQQFSDYHSELNMSSLELGDSALYFCASSWDFQETQYFGPGTRLLVL.

The rearrangement uses TRBV5-6 and TRBJ1-1; D may be TRBD1 (5 bases). The CDR3 totals 13 residues. The V end was cut by 4 bases, the J end by 6 bases, with 13 bases between. Germline lookup yields CDR1 SGHDT and CDR2 YYEEEE. In DNA, the CDR3 is TGTGCCAGCAGCACGAGGGGATACGCTGAAGCTTTCTTT. Encoded protein: CASSTRGYAEAFF. The full variable domain, its missing parts supplied by reference TRBV5-6 and TRBJ1-1, is DAGVTQSPTHLIKTRGQQVTLRCSPKSGHDTVSWYQQALGQGPQFIFQYYEEEERQRGNFPDRFSGHQFPNYSSELNVNALLLGDSALYLCASSTRGYAEAFFGQGTRLTVV.

At least ten counts were recorded for this clonotype. V gene TRBV2 combines with J gene TRBJ2-3; no firm D call. In germline, CDR1 is SNHLY, CDR2 FYNNEI. The ends were cut back, 5 bases at V and 3 bases at J, with 3 bases in the middle. The CDR3 contains 11 residues. CDR3 nucleotide sequence: TGTGCCAGCAGTCTGACAGATACGCAGTATTTT. This encodes CASSLTDTQYF. Combining the CDR3 with reference TRBV2 and TRBJ2-3 gives the whole variable domain EPEVTQTPSHQVTQMGQEVILRCVPISNHLYFYWYRQILGQKVEFLVSFYNNEISEKSEIFDDQFSVERPDGSNFTLKIRSTKLEDSAMYFCASSLTDTQYFGPGTRLTVL.

Only one count was recorded for this clonotype. Compared with germline, one end of the junction differs, possibly owing to a read error. This chain links TRBV2 with TRBJ1-2; D is undetermined. This CDR3 has 16 residues. The germline V gene has CDR1 SNHLY and CDR2 FYNNEI. For the CDR3, the DNA is TGTGCCTGCAGCGTACAGTCGCCGCGAACCTATGGTGGCTACACCTTC. This sequence encodes CACSVQSPRTYGGYTF.

CDR3 coding DNA: TGTGCCAGCAGCTTAGCGGGAGGTCTTAATGAGCAGTTCTTC. It yields the protein CASSLAGGLNEQFF. The rearrangement joins TRBV7-9 to TRBJ2-1; the D gene is possibly TRBD2 (6 bases). The CDR3 runs 14 residues. The germline CDR1 and CDR2 sequences are SEHNR and FQNEAQ (reference sequence). The ends were cut back, 0 bases at V and 7 bases at J, with 10 bases in the middle.

The V gene is TRBV3-1, the J gene TRBJ1-5; D call uncertain. The CDR3 covers 12 residues. CDR1 and CDR2 from the germline V gene are LGHDT and YNNKEL (reference sequence). V was pared by 0 bases and J by 16 bases, with 13 bases between. This CDR3 reads CASSQDNTRYHF. The CDR3 region has the DNA TGTGCCAGCAGCCAAGATAATACACGGTACCATTTT.

This clonotype was picked up many times. This chain links TRBV20-1 with TRBJ1-6; the match to TRBD1 covers 8 bases. Germline lookup yields CDR1 DFQATT and CDR2 SNEGSKA (reference sequence). This CDR3 region has 16 residues. V gave up 6 bases and J gave up 7 bases; unmatched junction bases: 14. The CDR3 loop is CSAKGDRTGWNSPLHF. The CDR3 region has the DNA TGCAGTGCCAAAGGAGACAGGACAGGGTGGAATTCACCCCTCCACTTT.

This clonotype was counted at least ten times. The chain combines TRBV5-1 with TRBJ1-1; 8 bases are a match to TRBD1. This CDR3 contains 15 residues. V lost 4 bases, J lost 4 bases, and 9 bases stayed unmatched. The germline V gene has CDR1 SGHRS and CDR2 YFSETQ. The CDR3 sequence: CASSLFGTGGTEAFF. DNA for the CDR3: TGCGCCAGCAGCCTCTTCGGTACAGGGGGCACTGAAGCTTTCTTT.

This clonotype has a handful of counts. The J gene is TRBJ2-1, the V gene TRBV5-6; 10 positions match TRBD1. The germline V gene encodes CDR1 SGHDT and CDR2 YYEEEE. The junction had 8 bases not matched to a gene; V was cut back by 4 bases and J by 10 bases. This CDR3 contains 14 residues. CDR3 region: CASSAGQGMREQFF. For the CDR3, the DNA is TGTGCCAGCAGCGCGGGACAGGGGATGAGGGAGCAGTTCTTC.

This clonotype was counted between two and nine times. This chain joins TRBV6-5 and TRBJ1-3; possible D gene TRBD1, 6 bases. The CDR3 is 14 amino acids. CDR1 and CDR2 (germline): MNHEY, SVGAGI. V gave up 4 bases and J gave up 3 bases, with 10 bases separating them. The CDR3 loop is CASSSQGLGNTIYF. The CDR3 DNA is TGTGCCAGCAGTTCACAGGGACTTGGAAACACCATATATTTT.

This clonotype was seen only a few times. The V gene is TRBV20-1, the J gene TRBJ2-1; tentatively, D is TRBD2 (5 bases). The CDR3 length is 12 residues. Trimming cost V 5 bases and J 10 bases, with 15 bases left between them. Looked up from germline, CDR1 is DFQATT and CDR2 is SNEGSKA (reference sequence). The CDR3 DNA is TGCAGTGCTCACCCAAGAGGGCCCGAGCAGTTCTTC. It is translated as CSAHPRGPEQFF.

This clonotype was counted a few times. This chain links TRBV5-8 with TRBJ1-3; no definite D call. Per the germline V gene, CDR1 is SGHTS and CDR2 is YDEGEE. The germline V and J ends were trimmed by 5 bases and 2 bases, with 11 bases remaining between them. The CDR3 is 14 amino acids. The CDR3 DNA reads TGTGCCAGCAGGATACCCACCACTGGAAACACCATATATTTT. Translating gives CASRIPTTGNTIYF.

The chain carries TRBV2 and TRBJ2-4; unclear D gene. Germline CDR1 SNHLY, CDR2 FYNNEI. Deletions cut 4 bases from V and 4 bases from J, with 8 bases between. The CDR3 extends over 13 amino acids. DNA for the CDR3: TGTGCCAGCAGTGGAAATGGAAAAAACATTCAGTACTTC. It codes for CASSGNGKNIQYF.

V and J are TRBV27 and TRBJ1-2; 9 positions agree with TRBD1. V gave up 3 bases and J gave up 4 bases; unmatched junction bases: 6. Germline CDR1 is MNHEY and CDR2 is SMNVEV (reference sequence). CDR3 size: 15 residues. CDR3 loop: CASSFRTGESYGYTF. DNA of the CDR3: TGTGCCAGCAGTTTCCGGACAGGGGAATCCTATGGCTACACCTTC.

The rearrangement uses TRBV18 and TRBJ2-6; possible D gene TRBD2, 6 bases. CDR1 is KGHSH, CDR2 LQKENI, per germline. The CDR3 runs to 16 residues. Trimming removed 8 bases at V and 0 bases at J, with 14 bases between. The CDR3 DNA reads as TGTGCCAGCAGGGAGGCTAGAACCTCTGGGGCCAACGTCCTGACTTTC. Translation: CASREARTSGANVLTF.

This chain links TRBV27 with TRBJ2-2; D possibly uses TRBD1 or TRBD2 (5 bases each). CDR3 length: 13 amino acids. V dropped 5 bases and J dropped 5 bases, with 9 bases sitting between them. Germline V lookup: CDR1 MNHEY, CDR2 SMNVEV (reference sequence). CDR3 coding DNA: TGTGCCAGCAGTCGGTGGGGGACCGGGGAGCTGTTTTTT. It translates to CASSRWGTGELFF.

The chain couples TRBV5-6 to TRBJ2-3; TRBD1 agrees at 8 bases. The length of the CDR3 is 16 residues. CDR1 SGHDT and CDR2 YYEEEE come from the germline V gene. V lost 5 bases to trimming and J lost 0 bases; unmatched junction nucleotides: 8. CDR3: CASRGRGHSSTDTQYF. In DNA, the CDR3 is TGTGCCAGCAGGGGCAGGGGGCATTCTAGCACAGATACGCAGTATTTT.

CDR3 sequence reads: CASSLWRGANSPLHF. In DNA, the CDR3 is TGCGCCAGCAGCTTGTGGCGGGGCGCGAATTCACCCCTCCACTTT. The V gene is TRBV5-1, the J gene TRBJ1-6; tentative D call: TRBD1 (5 bases). CDR3 length equals 15 residues. Germline V gene data show CDR1 as SGHRS and CDR2 as YFSETQ. V shed 1 base and J shed 7 bases, with 12 bases lying between them.